The 17 T cell receptor beta chains below come from one sample, sequenced in a study of Ad26.COV2.S vaccination and SARS-CoV-2 variants. The table came from immunoSEQ multiplex PCR; TCRdb's copy has only in-frame clones and leaves some out. Counted here are a few hundred thousand clones, 83% occurring once; the ten biggest clones make up about 7.4%. The treatment: 15 to 20 received Ad26.COV2.S at low or high dose, single or two shots; roughly five received placebo; per-sample allocation not given. Sampling took place 63 days after the first vaccine or placebo injection. The material was peripheral blood, obtained in a trial of Ad26.COV2.S vaccine versus placebo. Receptor source: a person between 18 and 60 years old who received the Ad26.COV2.S COVID-19 vaccine or a placebo.

V gene TRBV10-3 combines with J gene TRBJ1-1, with 7 bases lining up with TRBD1. This CDR3 has 15 amino acids. The V gene end was trimmed by 0 bases and the J gene end by 8 bases; junction bases not matched to a gene: 9. Germline CDR1 and CDR2: ENHRY and SYGVKD. The CDR3 spells CAISESNRGLAEAFF. CDR3 sequence (DNA): TGTGCCATCAGTGAGTCCAACAGGGGCCTAGCCGAAGCTTTCTTT.

A note on this clone: This specimen includes other DNA sequences encoding the same CDR3. The gene calls are TRBV5-1 and TRBJ2-7; D ambiguous. The CDR3 totals 13 residues. Germline V lookup: CDR1 SGHRS, CDR2 YFSETQ. Trimming took 4 bases from V and 1 from J, leaving 9 bases between them. CDR3 sequence: CASSPGLSYEQYF. The CDR3 nucleotides are TGCGCCAGCAGCCCGGGCCTTTCCTACGAGCAGTACTTC.

The V call is TRBV9, the J call TRBJ2-1; 9 bases map to TRBD1. Germline assignment: CDR1 SGDLS and CDR2 YYNGEE. V lost 0 bases, J lost 5 bases, and 12 bases stayed unmatched. The CDR3 is 18 amino acids. DNA for the CDR3: TGTGCCAGCAGCGTAGGGAAAAGAGGGACAGGGTACCACAATGAGCAGTTCTTC. Protein sequence: CASSVGKRGTGYHNEQFF.

This clone has just one count. The rearrangement links TRBV27 to TRBJ2-3; the D is unclear. The CDR3 extends over 15 amino acids. The V end lost 5 bases, the J end lost 0 bases, and 12 bases lay between the germline ends. Germline CDR1 reads MNHEY; CDR2 reads SMNVEV (reference sequence). In DNA, the CDR3 is TGTGCCAGCAGTCCCGTTCAGGATAGCACAGATACGCAGTATTTT. Protein: CASSPVQDSTDTQYF.

This chain uses TRBV6-2 or TRBV6-3 with TRBJ2-7; D uncertain. From germline, CDR1 is MNHEY and CDR2 SVGEGT. The V gene lost 0 bases and the J gene lost 4 bases, with 16 bases spanning the gap. This CDR3 contains 16 residues. The CDR3 loop is CASSYSADGSWYEQYF. The CDR3 bases are TGTGCCAGCAGTTACTCGGCCGACGGGTCGTGGTACGAGCAGTACTTC.

The chain is built from TRBV11-3 and TRBJ2-1; TRBD2 aligns across 12 bases. Germline V gene sequence: CDR1 SGHNT, CDR2 YENEEA. Trimming cost V 1 base and J 9 bases; bases outside gene matches: 10. The CDR3 spans 17 residues. CDR3 DNA sequence: TGTGCCAGCAGCTTAGCGGACCGACTAGCGGGAGTAAGTGAGCAGTTCTTC. Protein: CASSLADRLAGVSEQFF.

This chain links TRBV9 with TRBJ2-1; TRBD1 agrees at 8 bases. CDR3 length: 17 residues. The V segment lost 0 bases and the J segment 6 bases; nucleotides outside the gene matches: 11. Germline loops: CDR1 SGDLS, CDR2 YYNGEE. The CDR3, as DNA: TGTGCCAGCAGCGTAGAGGCCGAGACAGGGGCTGTCAATGAGCAGTTCTTC. It is translated as CASSVEAETGAVNEQFF.

The V call is TRBV18, the J call TRBJ2-5; a possible D gene is TRBD1 (6 bases). CDR1 KGHSH and CDR2 LQKENI come from the germline V gene. With 5 bases removed from V and 4 bases from J, the gap between germline ends came to 11 bases. CDR3 length equals 13 residues. CDR3 nucleotide sequence: TGTGCCAGCTCAACACAGGGCGGAGAGACCCAGTACTTC. Encoded protein: CASSTQGGETQYF.

The chain employs TRBV5-1 and TRBJ1-1; D may be TRBD1 (6 bases). Trimming removed 0 bases at V and 2 bases at J, with 8 bases between. Germline V gene lookup returns CDR1 SGHRS and CDR2 YFSETQ. This CDR3 is built from 14 residues. The CDR3 DNA reads TGCGCCAGCAGCTTGGAGGGGGGCAACACTGAAGCTTTCTTT. This codes for CASSLEGGNTEAFF.

The chain links TRBV19 to TRBJ2-4; tentative D call: TRBD2 (5 bases). The germline V and J ends were trimmed by 6 bases and 3 bases, with 12 bases remaining between them. Germline V gene sequence: CDR1 LNHDA, CDR2 SQIVND (reference sequence). The CDR3 sequence is 14 residues long. CDR3 in DNA: TGTGCCAGTAGCTACAACGGGGTCAAAAACATTCAGTACTTC. Translating it yields CASSYNGVKNIQYF.

The V and J genes are TRBV12-5 and TRBJ2-3; TRBD1 agrees at 9 bases. This CDR3 is built from 15 residues. Trimming at V came to 5 bases and at J to 1 base, leaving 4 bases not matched to a gene. The germline V gene encodes CDR1 LGHNT and CDR2 FRNRAP. The CDR3 coding sequence is TGTGCTAGTGGTCCGGGACAGGGACGCACAGATACGCAGTATTTT. Translating it yields CASGPGQGRTDTQYF.

The gene calls are TRBV3-1 (or the pseudogene TRBV3-2) and TRBJ2-7; tentative D call: TRBD2 (6 bases). This CDR3 spans 15 amino acids. Trimming took 1 base from V and 4 from J, leaving 14 bases between them. From germline, CDR1 is LGHDT and CDR2 YNNKEL (reference sequence). CDR3 nucleotides: TGTGCCAGCAGCCAAGGACTAGACTCAGTATACGAGCAGTACTTC. This codes for CASSQGLDSVYEQYF.

J is TRBJ1-4 and V is TRBV4-3, with a weak D call TRBD1 (5 bases). Trimming left V 4 bases short and J 7 bases short, with 19 bases between. Germline CDR1 reads LGHNA; CDR2 reads YSLEER. The CDR3 contains 16 residues. CDR3 amino acids: CASSRGPPGDPEKLFF. The CDR3 DNA reads TGCGCCAGCAGCCGCGGCCCACCGGGGGACCCTGAAAAACTGTTTTTT.

J is TRBJ1-3 and V is TRBV13, with D tentatively TRBD1 (5 bases). V was pared by 5 bases and J by 3 bases, with 11 bases between. Germline V gives CDR1 PRHDT, CDR2 FYEKMQ (reference sequence). The length of the CDR3 is 14 residues. The chain's CDR3 is CASSPGGGGNTIYF. The CDR3 nucleotides read TGTGCCAGCAGCCCCGGGGGAGGTGGAAACACCATATATTTT.

This rearrangement joins TRBV15 to TRBJ2-7, with D possibly TRBD1 on 6 matching bases. Trimming shortened V by 3 bases and J by 0 bases, and 21 bases separated the two germline ends. The CDR3 is 18 amino acids. CDR1 and CDR2 (germline): LNHNV, YYDKDF (reference sequence). The CDR3 sequence: CATSSDWYRDTLSYEQYF. CDR3 DNA: TGTGCCACCAGCAGTGATTGGTACCGGGACACCCTCTCCTACGAGCAGTACTTC.

This clone was recorded only once. The V and J genes are TRBV7-3 and TRBJ1-2, with TRBD1 identical over 10 bases. This CDR3 is 20 amino acids long. J lost 7 bases, V lost 5 bases, and 25 bases had no gene match. The germline CDR1 and CDR2 sequences are SGHTA and FQGTGA. The CDR3 loop reads CASSPPPDRGFPGPGCGYTF. The CDR3 bases are TGTGCCAGCAGCCCCCCCCCGGACAGGGGGTTCCCAGGACCGGGGTGTGGCTACACCTTC.

This clone was picked up one time. A read error may produce the germline difference seen at one junction end. The chain recombines TRBV10-1 with TRBJ2-1, with D hard to call. The CDR3 length is 14 residues. From germline, CDR1 is WNHNN and CDR2 SYGVQD (reference sequence). CDR3 sequence: CASNEALDYNEQFF. CDR3 coding DNA: TGCGCCAGCAATGAGGCTCTGGACTACAATGAGCAGTTCTTC.